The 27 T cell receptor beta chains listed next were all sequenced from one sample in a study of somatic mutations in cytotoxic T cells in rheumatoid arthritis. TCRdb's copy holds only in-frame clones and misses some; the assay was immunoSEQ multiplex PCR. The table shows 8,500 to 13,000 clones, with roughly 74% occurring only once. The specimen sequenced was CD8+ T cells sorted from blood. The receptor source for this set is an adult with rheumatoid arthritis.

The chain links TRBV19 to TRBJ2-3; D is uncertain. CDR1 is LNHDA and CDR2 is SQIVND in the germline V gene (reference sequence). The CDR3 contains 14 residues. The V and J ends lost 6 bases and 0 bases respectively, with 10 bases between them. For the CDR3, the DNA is TGTGCCAGTAGCACCCCTCCTAGCACAGATACGCAGTATTTT. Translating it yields CASSTPPSTDTQYF.

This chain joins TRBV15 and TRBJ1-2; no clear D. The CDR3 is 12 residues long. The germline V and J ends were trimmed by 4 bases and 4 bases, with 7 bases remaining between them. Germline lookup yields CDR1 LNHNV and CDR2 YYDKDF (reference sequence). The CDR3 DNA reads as TGTGCCACCAGCATTAGCCCCTATGGCTACACCTTC. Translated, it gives CATSISPYGYTF.

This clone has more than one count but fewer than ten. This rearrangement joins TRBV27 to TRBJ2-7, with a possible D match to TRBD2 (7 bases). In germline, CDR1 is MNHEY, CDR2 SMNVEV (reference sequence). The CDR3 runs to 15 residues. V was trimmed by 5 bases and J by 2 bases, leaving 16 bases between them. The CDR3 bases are TGTGCCAGCAGTGCGGGGGCTGTAACCGCCTACGAGCAGTACTTC. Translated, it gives CASSAGAVTAYEQYF.

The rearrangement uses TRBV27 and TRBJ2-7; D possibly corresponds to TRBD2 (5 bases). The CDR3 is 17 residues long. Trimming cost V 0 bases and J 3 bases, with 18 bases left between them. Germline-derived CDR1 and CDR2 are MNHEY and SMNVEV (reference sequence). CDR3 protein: CASSLSIVSGGYYEQYF. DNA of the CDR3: TGTGCCAGCAGTTTATCGATCGTGTCAGGAGGCTACTACGAGCAGTACTTC.

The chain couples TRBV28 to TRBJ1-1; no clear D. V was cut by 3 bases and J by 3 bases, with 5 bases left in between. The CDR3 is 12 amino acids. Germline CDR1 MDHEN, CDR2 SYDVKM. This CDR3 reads CASSFRYTEAFF. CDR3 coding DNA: TGTGCCAGCAGTTTTCGGTACACTGAAGCTTTCTTT.

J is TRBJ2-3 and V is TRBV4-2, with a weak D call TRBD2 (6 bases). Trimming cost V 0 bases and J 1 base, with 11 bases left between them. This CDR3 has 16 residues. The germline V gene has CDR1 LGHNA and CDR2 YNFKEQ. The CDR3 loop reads CASSQDLLAGTDTQYF. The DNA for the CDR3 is TGTGCCAGCAGCCAAGATCTACTAGCCGGCACAGATACGCAGTATTTT.

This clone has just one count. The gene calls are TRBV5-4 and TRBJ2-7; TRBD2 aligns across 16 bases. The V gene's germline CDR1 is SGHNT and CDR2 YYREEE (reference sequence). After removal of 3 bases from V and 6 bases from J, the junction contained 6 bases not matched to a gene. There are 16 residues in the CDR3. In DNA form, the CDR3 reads TGTGCCAGCAGCTCCGGGACTAGCGGGGGGGCCGCCGAGCAGTACTTC. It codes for CASSSGTSGGAAEQYF.

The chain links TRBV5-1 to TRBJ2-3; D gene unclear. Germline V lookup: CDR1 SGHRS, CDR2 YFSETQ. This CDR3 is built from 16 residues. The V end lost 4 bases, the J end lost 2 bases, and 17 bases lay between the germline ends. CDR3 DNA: TGCGCCAGCAGCCCTACTGGGGTAGCCCCCACAGATACGCAGTATTTT. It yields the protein CASSPTGVAPTDTQYF.

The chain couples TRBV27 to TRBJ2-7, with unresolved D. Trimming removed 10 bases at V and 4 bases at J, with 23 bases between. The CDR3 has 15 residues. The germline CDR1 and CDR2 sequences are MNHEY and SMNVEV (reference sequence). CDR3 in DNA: TGTGCCACCACCCCCAGGCCCTCCCCCCTTTACGAGCAGTACTTC. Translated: CATTPRPSPLYEQYF.

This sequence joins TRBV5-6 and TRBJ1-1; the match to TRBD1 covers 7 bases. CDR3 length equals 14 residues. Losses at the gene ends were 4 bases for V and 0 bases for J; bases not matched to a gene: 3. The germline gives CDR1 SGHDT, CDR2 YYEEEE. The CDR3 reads CASSRGQVNTEAFF. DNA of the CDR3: TGTGCCAGCAGCCGTGGACAGGTGAACACTGAAGCTTTCTTT.

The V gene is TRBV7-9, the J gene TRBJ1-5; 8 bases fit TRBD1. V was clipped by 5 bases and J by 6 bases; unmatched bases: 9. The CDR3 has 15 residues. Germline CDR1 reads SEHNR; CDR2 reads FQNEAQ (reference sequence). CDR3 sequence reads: CASSLTTGGGQPQHF. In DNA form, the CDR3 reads TGTGCCAGCAGCCTCACTACAGGGGGAGGTCAGCCCCAGCATTTT.

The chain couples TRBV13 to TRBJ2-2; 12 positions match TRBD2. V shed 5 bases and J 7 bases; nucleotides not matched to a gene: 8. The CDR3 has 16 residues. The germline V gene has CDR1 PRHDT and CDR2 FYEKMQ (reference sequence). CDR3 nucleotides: TGTGCCAGCAGCCTGGGACTAGCGGGTTCTGTCGGGGAGCTGTTTTTT. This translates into CASSLGLAGSVGELFF.

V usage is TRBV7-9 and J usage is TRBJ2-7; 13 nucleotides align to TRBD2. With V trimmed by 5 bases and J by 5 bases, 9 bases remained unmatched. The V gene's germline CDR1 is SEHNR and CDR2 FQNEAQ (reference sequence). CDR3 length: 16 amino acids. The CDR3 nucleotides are TGTGCCAGCAGCGGAACCGGGACTAGCGGGGTCCACGAGCAGTACTTC. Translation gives CASSGTGTSGVHEQYF.

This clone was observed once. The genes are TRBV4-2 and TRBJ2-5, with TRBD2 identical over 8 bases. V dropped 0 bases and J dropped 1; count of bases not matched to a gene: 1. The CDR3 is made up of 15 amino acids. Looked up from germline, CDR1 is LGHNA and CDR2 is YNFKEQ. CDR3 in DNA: TGTGCCAGCAGCCAAGATCGGGGGGGCCAAGAGACCCAGTACTTC. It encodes CASSQDRGGQETQYF.

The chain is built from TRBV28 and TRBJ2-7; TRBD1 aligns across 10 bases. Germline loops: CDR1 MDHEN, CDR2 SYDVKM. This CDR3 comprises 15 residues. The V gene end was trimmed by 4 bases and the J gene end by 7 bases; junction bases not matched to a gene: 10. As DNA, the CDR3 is TGTGCCAGCAGTTCTCGGACAGGGGGTATAGGTGAGCAGTACTTC. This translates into CASSSRTGGIGEQYF. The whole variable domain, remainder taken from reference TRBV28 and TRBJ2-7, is DVKVTQSSRYLVKRTGEKVFLECVQDMDHENMFWYRQDPGLGLRLIYFSYDVKMKEKGDIPEGYSVSREKKERFSLILESASTNQTSMYLCASSSRTGGIGEQYFGPGTRLTVT.

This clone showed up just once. This chain's CDR3 is CASGETYEQFF. In DNA form, the CDR3 reads TGTGCCAGCGGGGAGACATATGAGCAGTTCTTC. The chain has TRBV14 and TRBJ2-1; a possible D gene is TRBD2 (5 bases). The length of the CDR3 is 11 residues. Between the trimmed V and J ends, which lost 8 bases and 8 bases, there was a span of 10 bases. Germline V gene sequence: CDR1 SGHDN, CDR2 FVKESK.

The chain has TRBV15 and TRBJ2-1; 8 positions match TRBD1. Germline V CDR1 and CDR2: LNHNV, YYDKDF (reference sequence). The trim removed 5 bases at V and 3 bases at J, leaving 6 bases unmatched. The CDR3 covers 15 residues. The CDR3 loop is CATSWGQENYNEQFF. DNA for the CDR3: TGTGCCACCAGCTGGGGACAGGAGAACTACAATGAGCAGTTCTTC.

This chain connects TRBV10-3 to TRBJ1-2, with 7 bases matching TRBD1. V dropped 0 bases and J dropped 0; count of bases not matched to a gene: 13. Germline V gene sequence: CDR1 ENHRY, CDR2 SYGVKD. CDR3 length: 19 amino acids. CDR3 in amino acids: CAISESLTGQFHSNYGYTF. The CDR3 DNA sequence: TGTGCCATCAGTGAGTCACTTACGGGACAGTTCCACTCTAACTATGGCTACACCTTC.

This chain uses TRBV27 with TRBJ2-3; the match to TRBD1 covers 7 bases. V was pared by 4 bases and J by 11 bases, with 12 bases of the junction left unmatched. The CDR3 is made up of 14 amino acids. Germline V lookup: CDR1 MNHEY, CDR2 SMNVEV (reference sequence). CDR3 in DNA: TGTGCCAGCAGTTCCCTCTCCGGACAGGAGAGGCAGTATTTT. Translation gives CASSSLSGQERQYF.

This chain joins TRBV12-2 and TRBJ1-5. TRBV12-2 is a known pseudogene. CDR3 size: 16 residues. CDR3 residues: CASRLVSASLNQPQHF. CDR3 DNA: TGTGCAAGTCGCTTAGTCTCAGCATCTCTCAATCAGCCCCAGCATTTT.

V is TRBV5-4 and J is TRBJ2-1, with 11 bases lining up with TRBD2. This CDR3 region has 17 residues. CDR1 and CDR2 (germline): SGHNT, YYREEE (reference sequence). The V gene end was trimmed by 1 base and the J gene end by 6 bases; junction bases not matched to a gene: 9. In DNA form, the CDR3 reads TGTGCCAGCAGCTTGACTAGCGGGGGAATTAACCTCAATGAGCAGTTCTTC. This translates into CASSLTSGGINLNEQFF.

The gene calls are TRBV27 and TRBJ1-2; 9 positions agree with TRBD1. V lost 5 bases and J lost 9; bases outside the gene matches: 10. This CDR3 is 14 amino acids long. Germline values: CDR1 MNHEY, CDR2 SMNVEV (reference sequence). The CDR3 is CASSIAGTGFRYTF. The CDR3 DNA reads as TGTGCCAGCAGTATTGCCGGGACAGGGTTTCGCTACACCTTC.

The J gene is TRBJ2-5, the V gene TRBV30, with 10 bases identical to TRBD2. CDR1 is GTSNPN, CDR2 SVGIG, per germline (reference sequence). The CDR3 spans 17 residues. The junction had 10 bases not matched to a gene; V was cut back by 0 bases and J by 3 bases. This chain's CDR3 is CAWSVGIAGGPEETQYF. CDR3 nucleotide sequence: TGTGCCTGGAGTGTGGGAATAGCGGGGGGCCCCGAAGAGACCCAGTACTTC.

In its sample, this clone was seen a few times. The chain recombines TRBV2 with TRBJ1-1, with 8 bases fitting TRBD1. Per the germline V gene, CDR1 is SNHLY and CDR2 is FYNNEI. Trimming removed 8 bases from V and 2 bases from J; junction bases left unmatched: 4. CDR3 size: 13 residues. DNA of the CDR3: TGTGCCAGCGGACAGGGATTTAACACTGAAGCTTTCTTT. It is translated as CASGQGFNTEAFF.

CDR3 loop: CASSQNSADVLNYGYTF. The CDR3 DNA is TGCGCCAGCAGCCAAAACAGCGCTGACGTCCTTAACTATGGCTACACCTTC. The gene calls are TRBV5-1 and TRBJ1-2; no reliable D call. This CDR3 comprises 17 residues. Germline loops: CDR1 SGHRS, CDR2 YFSETQ. Trimming stripped 4 bases from V and 1 base from J, with 20 bases between. The full variable domain, completed using reference TRBV5-1 and TRBJ1-2, is KAGVTQTPRYLIKTRGQQVTLSCSPISGHRSVSWYQQTPGQGLQFLFEYFSETQRNKGNFPGRFSGRQFSNSRSEMNVSTLELGDSALYLCASSQNSADVLNYGYTFGSGTRLTVV.

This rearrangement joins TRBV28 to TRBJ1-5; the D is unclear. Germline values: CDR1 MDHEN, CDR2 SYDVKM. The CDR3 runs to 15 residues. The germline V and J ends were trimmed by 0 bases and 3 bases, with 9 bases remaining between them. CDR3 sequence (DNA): TGTGCCAGCAGTTTATGGACCGACTACAATCAGCCCCAGCATTTT. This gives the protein CASSLWTDYNQPQHF.

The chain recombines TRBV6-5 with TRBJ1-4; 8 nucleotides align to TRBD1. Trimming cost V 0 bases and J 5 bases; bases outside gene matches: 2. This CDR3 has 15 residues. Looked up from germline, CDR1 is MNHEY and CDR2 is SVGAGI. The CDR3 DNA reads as TGTGCCAGCAGTTACTCGACAGGGGTGAATGAAAAACTGTTTTTT. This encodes CASSYSTGVNEKLFF.